This passage covers 24 T cell receptor beta chains from one sample sequenced in a study of blood T cell repertoires in COVID-19. TCRdb's table, derived via immunoSEQ multiplex PCR, lists solely in-frame clones and lacks some. The table includes some 190,000 clones, under 80% detected once. Material: peripheral blood. These receptors were collected from a woman aged 45-65 years with acute or convalescent COVID-19.

CDR3 nucleotide sequence: TGTGCCACCAGCATTACAGGGGACACCGGGGAGCTGTTTTTT. The encoded protein is CATSITGDTGELFF. V gene TRBV15 combines with J gene TRBJ2-2; 7 bases line up with TRBD1. Germline CDR1 LNHNV, CDR2 YYDKDF (reference sequence). The CDR3 has 14 amino acids. V dropped 4 bases and J dropped 3; count of bases not matched to a gene: 2. The whole variable domain, remainder taken from reference TRBV15 and TRBJ2-2, is DAMVIQNPRYQVTQFGKPVTLSCSQTLNHNVMYWYQQKSSQAPKLLFHYYDKDFNNEADTPDNFQSRRPNTSFCFLDIRSPGLGDTAMYLCATSITGDTGELFFGEGSRLTVL.

This clone was counted only a few times. CDR3 region: CASSRSQESSYNEQFF. The CDR3 nucleotides read TGTGCCAGCAGCCGCTCTCAGGAAAGCTCCTACAATGAGCAGTTCTTC. The rearrangement links TRBV11-2 to TRBJ2-1; no firm D call. Trimming shortened V by 5 bases and J by 0 bases, and 14 bases separated the two germline ends. The CDR3 is 16 residues long. Germline-derived CDR1 and CDR2 are SGHAT and FQNNGV.

The J gene is TRBJ1-1, the V gene TRBV14; a weak D match, TRBD1 (5 bases). V lost 3 bases, J lost 8 bases, and 25 bases lay in between. The germline V gene encodes CDR1 SGHDN and CDR2 FVKESK. The CDR3 is made up of 17 amino acids. In DNA form, the CDR3 reads TGTGCCAGCAGCCATAGGTCCCACCGGCAGGGTCATGCCGAAGCTTTCTTT. Translation: CASSHRSHRQGHAEAFF.

This sequence joins TRBV5-6 and TRBJ2-6; D gene unclear. Germline assignment: CDR1 SGHDT and CDR2 YYEEEE. The V and J ends lost 2 bases and 0 bases respectively, with 6 bases between them. CDR3 length equals 15 residues. CDR3: CASSFRYSGANVLTF. DNA of the CDR3: TGTGCCAGCAGCTTTCGTTACTCTGGGGCCAACGTCCTGACTTTC.

The chain employs TRBV19 and TRBJ1-2; D remains unclear. This CDR3 contains 14 residues. Germline CDR1 and CDR2: LNHDA and SQIVND (reference sequence). The V and J ends lost 3 bases and 2 bases respectively, with 10 bases between them. CDR3 sequence reads: CASSIVAGNYGYTF. For the CDR3, the DNA is TGTGCCAGTAGTATCGTGGCAGGCAACTATGGCTACACCTTC.

The chain joins TRBV29-1 to TRBJ2-2; 7 bases agree with TRBD1. Germline V gene sequence: CDR1 SQVTM, CDR2 ANQGSEA. With V trimmed by 7 bases and J by 0 bases, 8 bases remained unmatched. There are 15 residues in the CDR3. The CDR3 protein is CSAITGQTNTGELFF. For the CDR3, the DNA is TGCAGCGCGATCACGGGACAGACGAACACCGGGGAGCTGTTTTTT.

The chain uses TRBV5-4 and TRBJ1-1, with D hard to call. The CDR3 is made up of 15 amino acids. The V gene's germline CDR1 is SGHNT and CDR2 YYREEE (reference sequence). V was trimmed by 3 bases and J by 4 bases, leaving 16 bases between them. The CDR3 protein is CASSSKTSLSTEAFF. The CDR3 bases are TGTGCCAGCAGCTCCAAGACAAGTCTAAGCACTGAAGCTTTCTTT. Full variable domain (remainder filled in from reference TRBV5-4 and TRBJ1-1): ETGVTQSPTHLIKTRGQQVTLRCSSQSGHNTVSWYQQALGQGPQFIFQYYREEENGRGNFPPRFSGLQFPNYSSELNVNALELDDSALYLCASSSKTSLSTEAFFGQGTRLTVV.

The chain uses TRBV19 and TRBJ2-6, with D possibly being TRBD2 (5 bases). The V gene's germline CDR1 is LNHDA and CDR2 SQIVND (reference sequence). The V and J ends lost 9 bases and 2 bases respectively, with 5 bases between them. The CDR3 has 12 residues. The CDR3 spells CASGAGANVLTF. CDR3 sequence (DNA): TGTGCCAGCGGGGCTGGGGCCAACGTCCTGACTTTC.

This clone was seen only once. The chain links TRBV7-8 to TRBJ2-4; D ambiguous. The CDR3 length is 15 residues. The germline gives CDR1 SGHVS, CDR2 FQNEAQ. The germline V and J ends were trimmed by 3 bases and 2 bases, with 11 bases remaining between them. CDR3 coding DNA: TGTGCCAGCAGCTTTCAATCGGTGTCCAAAAACATTCAGTACTTC. Its protein product is CASSFQSVSKNIQYF.

The genes are TRBV30 and TRBJ2-5, with D tentatively TRBD2 (6 bases). This CDR3 is 16 amino acids long. Per the germline V gene, CDR1 is GTSNPN and CDR2 is SVGIG (reference sequence). Trimming pared 3 bases from V and 1 base from J, leaving 18 bases between. CDR3 nucleotides: TGTGCCTGGAGGACTGGTTTTGGCGGGGCCCAAGAGACCCAGTACTTC. Its protein product is CAWRTGFGGAQETQYF.

The chain couples TRBV30 to TRBJ1-6; no clear D. Germline V gene data show CDR1 as GTSNPN and CDR2 as SVGIG (reference sequence). This CDR3 region has 13 residues. V was trimmed by 1 base and J by 14 bases, leaving 15 bases between them. The CDR3: CAWSGRPQASLHF. The CDR3 DNA is TGTGCCTGGAGTGGACGGCCCCAGGCGTCCCTCCACTTT.

The rearrangement uses TRBV5-1 and TRBJ2-1; D not certain. Germline V gene data show CDR1 as SGHRS and CDR2 as YFSETQ. The CDR3 totals 11 residues. Trimming cost V 0 bases and J 8 bases, with 3 bases left between them. The CDR3 bases are TGCGCCAGCAGCTTGGCGGATGAGCAGTTCTTC. Protein product: CASSLADEQFF.

The chain is built from TRBV7-2 and TRBJ2-7; no firm D call. Deletions cut 2 bases from V and 3 bases from J, with 11 bases between. Germline CDR1 and CDR2: SGHTA and FQGNSA. CDR3 size: 14 residues. The CDR3 here is CASSLNSLGYEQYF. The DNA of the CDR3 is TGTGCCAGCAGCTTAAATAGTCTCGGCTACGAGCAGTACTTC.

The J gene is TRBJ2-7, the V gene TRBV5-6; a weak D match, TRBD1 (6 bases). The CDR3 has 15 residues. V shed 3 bases and J shed 4 bases, with 17 bases lying between them. Germline CDR1 SGHDT, CDR2 YYEEEE. The CDR3 DNA sequence: TGTGCCAGCAGCTCAACCGCCGGGACACCTTACGAGCAGTACTTC. Protein product: CASSSTAGTPYEQYF.

The V call is TRBV14, the J call TRBJ1-2, with TRBD1 matching 7 bases. Per germline, CDR1 SGHDN and CDR2 FVKESK. CDR3 length: 13 residues. The V segment lost 6 bases and the J segment 2 bases; nucleotides outside the gene matches: 3. CDR3 DNA: TGTGCCAGCAGGGCACAGGGGAACTATGGCTACACCTTC. Translated: CASRAQGNYGYTF.

V and J are TRBV28 and TRBJ1-5, with 12 bases fitting TRBD1. Losses at the gene ends were 5 bases for V and 7 bases for J; bases not matched to a gene: 9. CDR1 is MDHEN, CDR2 SYDVKM, per germline. CDR3 length equals 16 residues. CDR3 region: CASSPRDRGLGQPQHF. In nucleotides, the CDR3 is TGTGCCAGCAGTCCCCGGGACAGGGGGCTAGGCCAGCCCCAGCATTTT.

The rearrangement uses TRBV30 and TRBJ2-3; 7 nucleotides line up with TRBD2. CDR1 and CDR2 (germline): GTSNPN, SVGIG (reference sequence). The CDR3 runs to 14 residues. With V trimmed by 4 bases and J by 4 bases, 8 bases remained unmatched. This CDR3 reads CAWTSGTTADTQYF. The CDR3 DNA is TGTGCCTGGACCTCGGGGACTACGGCAGATACGCAGTATTTT.

The chain carries TRBV27 and TRBJ2-5; the D is unclear. The CDR3 totals 16 residues. V lost 0 bases to trimming and J lost 2 bases, with 13 bases between them. Germline V gives CDR1 MNHEY, CDR2 SMNVEV (reference sequence). CDR3 region: CASSLSNDNPQETQYF. The CDR3 DNA reads TGTGCCAGCAGTTTATCGAACGACAATCCGCAAGAGACCCAGTACTTC.

The chain carries TRBV19 and TRBJ1-2, with unresolved D. The CDR3 contains 14 residues. Trimming took 3 bases from V and 2 from J, leaving 10 bases between them. Germline V lookup: CDR1 LNHDA, CDR2 SQIVND (reference sequence). The CDR3 protein is CASSMAFRNYGYTF. CDR3 DNA sequence: TGTGCCAGTAGTATGGCTTTCAGGAACTATGGCTACACCTTC.

The chain uses TRBV6-5 and TRBJ2-7; D may be TRBD2 (6 bases). Trimming left V 7 bases short and J 6 bases short, with 16 bases between. This CDR3 has 13 residues. The germline gives CDR1 MNHEY, CDR2 SVGAGI. Here the CDR3 DNA reads TGTGCCAGCACCAAGGGGAGGTCGGGCGAGCAGTACTTC. It encodes CASTKGRSGEQYF.

This chain connects TRBV6-5 to TRBJ2-5, with D perhaps matching TRBD2 (7 bases). V was cut by 4 bases and J by 4 bases, with 19 bases left in between. There are 16 residues in the CDR3. Germline V CDR1 and CDR2: MNHEY, SVGAGI. Here the CDR3 DNA reads TGTGCCAGCAGTTCCCCCCGGGGGGCGACTGGAGAGACCCAGTACTTC. This sequence encodes CASSSPRGATGETQYF.

This rearrangement joins TRBV18 to TRBJ2-7; perhaps TRBD1 as D (6 bases). Trimming took off 4 bases at V and 12 bases at J, with 19 bases between the two ends. The CDR3 contains 13 residues. The germline V gene encodes CDR1 KGHSH and CDR2 LQKENI. The CDR3 region has the DNA TGTGCCAGCTCACTCCCGGACACAGGGCCAAGGTACTTC. Translating gives CASSLPDTGPRYF.

V usage is TRBV6-5 and J usage is TRBJ2-3; no definite D call. Germline V lookup: CDR1 MNHEY, CDR2 SVGAGI. This CDR3 region has 14 residues. Trimming pared 7 bases from V and 0 bases from J, leaving 11 bases between. CDR3 sequence: CASTVGSSTDTQYF. CDR3 DNA sequence: TGTGCCAGCACGGTCGGTTCTAGCACAGATACGCAGTATTTT.

The rearrangement links TRBV30 to TRBJ1-5, with D maybe TRBD1 (6 bases). V lost 1 base and J 1 base, leaving 11 bases between the germline ends. Germline CDR1 reads GTSNPN; CDR2 reads SVGIG (reference sequence). CDR3 length: 15 residues. CDR3 sequence reads: CAWSADRLSNQPQHF. The CDR3 DNA reads as TGTGCCTGGAGTGCAGACAGGTTGAGCAATCAGCCCCAGCATTTT.